This T cell receptor (beta chain) was recorded in a study of CD8 T cells in ankylosing spondylitis (dated by TCRdb to the late 2010s). Concerning the study at large: To find TCR variants linked to disease, the study profiled T cell receptor beta repertoires in ankylosing spondylitis patients and healthy donors. The full study cohort comprised about 25 ankylosing spondylitis patients and roughly 100 healthy donors. Peripheral blood was sampled, and synovial fluid was additionally collected from ankylosing spondylitis patients. Broader findings and caveats from the paper: According to the report, matched synovial fluid samples from ankylosing spondylitis patients were significantly enriched for the disease-linked clones. A TCR beta motif made up of seven or eight highly homologous amino acid variants appeared to be characteristic of blood from ankylosing spondylitis patients. Some of the motif variants had been reported before in the synovial fluid and blood of reactive arthritis patients, a finding that suggests common disease-initiation mechanisms. In peripheral blood, the disease-linked clones were found at relatively low frequencies and had a CD8+ phenotype.

This clonotype was seen just once. It has no known antigen specificity. Base qualities are not provided; no much larger clone lies one nucleotide away. Weak support is all one read offers. The junction shows trimming of 5 bases on V and 10 bases on J, plus 12 bases between the germline ends. CDR1 and CDR2 are read off the germline V gene as SGHNT and YENEEA. From its cysteine to its phenylalanine, the CDR3 spans 12 amino acids. Only CDR3 DNA remains: 36 bases, in frame from the first base. Sequencer: Illumina HiSeq 2500. Quantitative 5'-RACE with molecular barcodes was the method used to prepare the TCR beta libraries. On the authors' methods: A new computational method based on a probabilistic model of VDJ rearrangement was used to identify disease-linked TCR variants. The raw public reads went through TCRdb reprocessing: fastp at Q25, MiXCR clone calling, in-frame beta chains kept. For every CDR3 protein sequence, its rows merge into one entry that carries the most common genes and DNA. TCRdb, rather than the study authors, made the V and J calls. The sample records some 250,000 distinct CDR3 sequences, approximately 24% of which are singletons. The ten largest clones add up to over 0.55% of the sample.

The rearranged segments are TRBV11-3 and TRBJ2-1; the D gene is possibly TRBD2, with 6 bases matching. The sample comprised blood, either unsorted or a sorted T cell fraction (not recorded which). The origin of this receptor is a male donor with ankylosing spondylitis or in good health (not recorded which). The DNA sequence reads TGTGCCAGCAGCGGGAATGGGGGGGAGCAGTTCTTC. Translated, this is CASSGNGGEQFF.